This T cell receptor beta chain was captured in a study of blood T cell repertoires in COVID-19 (dated by TCRdb to 2018 to 2021). Looking at the study overall: Collaborator samples came from the United States, Italy and Spain and covered acute and convalescent phases of COVID-19. The material from the prospective study consisted of cDNA or gDNA derived from T cells, B-cell-depleted T cells, or PBMCs. Subjects who had been exposed to COVID-19, were actively infected with it, or had recovered from it provided the deeply sampled blood TCRbeta repertoires that made up the dataset. A freely available public database, intended as a resource for researchers studying the immune response to SARS-CoV-2, is where the repertoires were released. Samples were obtained from the ongoing ImmuneRACE study (first 160 participants) and from approximately 1,200 subjects provided by 6 global collaborators. Sample metadata almost always included a de-identified subject ID, COVID-19 status, age in years and sex. HLA class I and class II types, where available, came from metadata supplied by the sample provider rather than from assay-based typing. The research as a whole found: The quantity of clinical and demographic metadata differed by source and by participant and was supplied without curation.

Whole blood was collected in K2EDTA tubes by collaborating institutions according to the institutions' own protocols. For TCRbeta analysis, collaborator samples were shipped as frozen whole blood, as isolated PBMCs, or as DNA extracted from either sample type. The sample holds one count of this clone. The target of this receptor is not known. Per-base qualities were not stored, and no clone one base away is much larger. Here V drops 2 bases and J drops 3 bases, and the junction holds 7 bases not matched to any gene. From a lookup of the germline V gene, CDR1 and CDR2 are MNHEY and SVGEGT. The CDR3 runs 17 amino acids, cysteine and phenylalanine included. The DNA shown is the 51-base CDR3, in frame from base 1. TCRbeta CDR3 regions were amplified from genomic DNA using the immunoSEQ Assay, a bias-controlled multiplex PCR. Turning to the authors' computational methods: The number of nucleated cells in each sample was estimated from the amplification of reference gene primers within the assay. To quantify the absolute abundance of each unique TCRbeta CDR3 rearrangement, sequence reads were collapsed and filtered. For each sample, productive Simpson clonality was calculated by taking the square root of Simpson's diversity index across productive rearrangements. Drawn from immuneACCESS, this table holds only the in-frame rearrangements with V and J called that TCRdb kept. Clones are partly lost; checked studies trace under half to an unresolved V gene and leave the rest unexplained. The V and J calls and clone size are taken from that table; D and trimming were inferred from the DNA. This sample has about 140,000 clones in its table, and about 86% of those were observed once. The top ten hold 3.5% to 5.5% of the sample.

The chain is encoded by TRBV6-2 or TRBV6-3 joined to TRBJ2-7, with 13 junctional bases fitting TRBD2. This TCR came from a woman aged 40 to 49 with acute or convalescent COVID-19. The sequenced sample was peripheral blood. The DNA sequence is as follows: TGTGCCAGCAGTTACCGTATGGGGACTAGCGGGAACTACGAGCAGTACTTC. This sequence encodes CASSYRMGTSGNYEQYF.